Shown below are 7 T cell receptor beta chains from a single sample sequenced in a study of cytomegalovirus exposure and HLA in healthy donors. PCR involved 60 Vbeta and 13 Jbeta primers. Libraries were prepared by immunoSEQ multiplex PCR; TCRdb keeps only in-frame clonotypes and omits some of them. The table shows around 200,000 clones, with 80% occurring only once. Input material: PBMCs. These TCRs come from a man aged 35 to 55 in good health and CMV-seropositive.

The CDR3 DNA reads TGTGCCAGCAATCCGGGACTAGCGGGGCCGACGGATACGCAGTATTTT. Translated: CASNPGLAGPTDTQYF. The chain combines TRBV6-6 with TRBJ2-3; TRBD2 agrees at 13 bases. This CDR3 spans 16 amino acids. Losses at the gene ends were 7 bases for V and 6 bases for J; bases not matched to a gene: 10. CDR1 is MNHNY, CDR2 SVGAGI, per germline (reference sequence).

This clone was detected only a few times. The chain links TRBV11-3 to TRBJ1-2; 11 nucleotides align to TRBD1. The CDR3 runs to 18 residues. Germline lookup yields CDR1 SGHNT and CDR2 YENEEA. V lost 3 bases and J lost 3; bases outside the gene matches: 12. The DNA for the CDR3 is TGTGCCAGCAGCTTTGGGAACCCCGGACAGGGGGCAGACTATGGCTACACCTTC. Its protein product is CASSFGNPGQGADYGYTF. The full variable domain, rest sourced from reference TRBV11-3 and TRBJ1-2, is EAGVVQSPRYKIIEKKQPVAFWCNPISGHNTLYWYLQNLGQGPELLIRYENEEAVDDSQLPKDRFSAERLKGVDSTLKIQPAELGDSAVYLCASSFGNPGQGADYGYTFGSGTRLTVV.

The rearrangement links TRBV5-4 to TRBJ2-7, with 9 bases lining up with TRBD2. This CDR3 has 13 residues. V gave up 6 bases and J gave up 1 base; unmatched junction bases: 2. Germline CDR1 SGHNT, CDR2 YYREEE (reference sequence). CDR3 region: CASKTSGSYEQYF. The CDR3 coding sequence is TGTGCCAGCAAGACTAGCGGATCCTACGAGCAGTACTTC.

V is TRBV7-2 and J is TRBJ2-7, with 14 positions matching TRBD2. V shed 3 bases, J shed 3 bases, and the junction held 4 bases outside the gene matches. CDR1 and CDR2 from the germline V gene are SGHTA and FQGNSA. CDR3 length: 16 residues. CDR3 amino acids: CASSLRTSGGRYEQYF. CDR3 DNA: TGTGCCAGCAGCTTGCGGACTAGCGGGGGGCGCTACGAGCAGTACTTC.

Points on this clone: One end of the junction does not line up with germline, which may come from a read error. The chain couples TRBV9 to TRBJ1-2; maybe TRBD1 (6 bases). This CDR3 has 10 residues. The germline V gene encodes CDR1 SGDLS and CDR2 YYNGEE. The CDR3 is CASRGGGMAF. CDR3 nucleotides: TGTGCCAGCAGGGGTGGGGGCATGGCCTTC. Filled out from reference TRBV9 and TRBJ1-2, the complete variable domain reads DSGVTQTPKHLITATGQRVTLRCSPRSGDLSVYWYQQSLDQGLQFLIQYYNGEERAKGNILERFSAQQFPDLHSELNLSSLELGDSALYFCASRGGGMAFGSGTRLTVV.

This clone qualifies as medium-sized. The V call is TRBV6-1, the J call TRBJ1-1; D remains ambiguous. Trimming took off 6 bases at V and 4 bases at J, with 12 bases between the two ends. The germline gives CDR1 MNHNS, CDR2 SASEGT. This CDR3 spans 13 amino acids. CDR3 sequence reads: CASRVDGITEAFF. The CDR3, as DNA: TGTGCCAGCAGGGTGGACGGGATCACTGAAGCTTTCTTT.

This chain uses TRBV19 with TRBJ1-4; D gene ambiguous. CDR1 and CDR2 from the germline V gene are LNHDA and SQIVND (reference sequence). This CDR3 is built from 14 residues. V lost 1 base to trimming and J lost 0 bases, with 3 bases between them. CDR3 nucleotide sequence: TGTGCCAGTAGTATAGCTGCAACTAATGAAAAACTGTTTTTT. Protein: CASSIAATNEKLFF.